Included here is one T cell receptor beta chain sequence, with context. Trimming cost V 5 bases and J 4 bases; bases outside gene matches: 7. Germline assignment: CDR1 MNHEY and CDR2 SVGAGI. The CDR3 runs to 15 residues. The source of the sample is a study of blood T cell repertoires in COVID-19. At the level of the study: T cells, B-cell-depleted T cells, or PBMCs supplied cDNA or gDNA.

As handled by the study authors: Amplification from reference gene primers served as the basis for estimated nucleated cell counts. Profiled with immunoSEQ multiplex PCR; TCRdb holds only in-frame clones, not every one. V, J and clone size were drawn from that table, and D and trimming were deduced from the DNA. The sample has 150,000 to 200,000 clones, more than 85% seen once. Sequencing was performed on peripheral blood. The rearrangement joins TRBV6-5 to TRBJ2-5, with TRBD1 identical over 10 bases. The sequence was obtained from an elderly woman in a cohort sampled during active or convalescent COVID-19. CDR3 residues: CASSQGQGSGETQYF. The CDR3 DNA reads as TGTGCCAGCAGTCAGGGACAGGGGAGCGGAGAGACCCAGTACTTC.